This T cell receptor (beta chain) was recorded in a study of a mutant IDH1 vaccine in newly diagnosed glioma. On the study more broadly: Most patients had radiochemotherapy with temozolomide before enrollment; others had one alone.

Sample time point: baseline, week 1 (first vaccination visit). Treatment of the sample: pre-vaccination baseline after standard-of-care therapy. Each tumor in the donors was a new WHO grade 3 or 4 astrocytoma, IDH1-mutant and ATRX-lost. V shed 10 bases and J 1 base; nucleotides not matched to a gene: 12. The CDR3 loop spans 15 amino acids. CDR1 is SGHNT, CDR2 YYREEE, per germline (reference sequence). Only in-frame clones appear in the TCRdb table, and some are missing; sequencing was by immunoSEQ multiplex PCR. Here the sample spans tens of thousands of clones, over 75% being singletons. The source of this sequence is a man aged 25-45 years with glioma. The chain employs TRBV5-4 and TRBJ2-3; TRBD2 matches at 7 bases. The sample consisted of PBMCs, taken from a glioma patient treated with radiotherapy, temozolomide or both. The CDR3 DNA reads TGTGCCGGTCGGGGAGGGCTTCCTGGCACAGATACGCAGTATTTT. It yields the protein CAGRGGLPGTDTQYF.